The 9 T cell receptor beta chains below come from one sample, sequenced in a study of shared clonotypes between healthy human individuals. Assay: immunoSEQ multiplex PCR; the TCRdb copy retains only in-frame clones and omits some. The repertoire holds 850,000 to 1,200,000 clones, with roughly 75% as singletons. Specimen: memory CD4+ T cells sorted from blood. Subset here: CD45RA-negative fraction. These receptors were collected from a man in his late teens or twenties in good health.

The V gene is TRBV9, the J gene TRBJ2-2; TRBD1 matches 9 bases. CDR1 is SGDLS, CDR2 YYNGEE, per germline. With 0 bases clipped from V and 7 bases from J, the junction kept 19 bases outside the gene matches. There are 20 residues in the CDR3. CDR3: CASSVDLQTGGPGGNGELFF. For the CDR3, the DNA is TGTGCCAGCAGCGTAGATCTACAAACAGGGGGCCCTGGTGGAAACGGGGAGCTGTTTTTT.

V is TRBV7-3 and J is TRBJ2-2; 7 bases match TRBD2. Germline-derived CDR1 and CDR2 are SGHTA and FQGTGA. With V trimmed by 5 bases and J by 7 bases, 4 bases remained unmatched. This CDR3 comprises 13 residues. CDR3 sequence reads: CASSTRTSGELFF. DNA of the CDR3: TGTGCCAGCAGCACCCGGACTAGCGGGGAGCTGTTTTTT. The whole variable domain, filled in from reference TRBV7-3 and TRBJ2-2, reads GAGVSQTPSNKVTEKGKYVELRCDPISGHTALYWYRQSLGQGPEFLIYFQGTGAADDSGLPNDRFFAVRPEGSVSTLKIQRTERGDSAVYLCASSTRTSGELFFGEGSRLTVL.

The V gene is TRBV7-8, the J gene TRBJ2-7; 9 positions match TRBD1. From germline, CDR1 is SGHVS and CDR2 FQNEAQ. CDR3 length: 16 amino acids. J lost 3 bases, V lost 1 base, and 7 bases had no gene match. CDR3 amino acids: CASSLGRDRAGYEQYF. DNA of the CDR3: TGTGCCAGCAGCTTAGGCCGGGACAGGGCGGGCTACGAGCAGTACTTC.

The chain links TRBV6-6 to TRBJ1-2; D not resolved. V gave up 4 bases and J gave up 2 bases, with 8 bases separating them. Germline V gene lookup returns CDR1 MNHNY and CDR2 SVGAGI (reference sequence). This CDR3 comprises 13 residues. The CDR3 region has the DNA TGTGCCAGCAGTTCCACCGAGAACTATGGCTACACCTTC. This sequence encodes CASSSTENYGYTF.

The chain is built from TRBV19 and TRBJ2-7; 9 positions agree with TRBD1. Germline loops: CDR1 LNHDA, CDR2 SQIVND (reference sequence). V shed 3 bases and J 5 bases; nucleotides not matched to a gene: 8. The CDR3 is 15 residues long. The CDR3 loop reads CASSIQGQGSDEQYF. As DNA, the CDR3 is TGTGCCAGTAGTATTCAGGGACAGGGTTCCGACGAGCAGTACTTC.

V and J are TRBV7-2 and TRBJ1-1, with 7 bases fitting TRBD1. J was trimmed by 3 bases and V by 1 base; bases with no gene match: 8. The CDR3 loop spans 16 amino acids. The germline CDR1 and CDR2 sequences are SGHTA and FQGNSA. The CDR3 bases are TGTGCCAGCAGCTTAGAGACAGGGCGGGGGTACACTGAAGCTTTCTTT. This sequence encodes CASSLETGRGYTEAFF. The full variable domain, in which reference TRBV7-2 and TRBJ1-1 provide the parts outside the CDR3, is GAGVSQSPSNKVTEKGKDVELRCDPISGHTALYWYRQSLGQGLEFLIYFQGNSAPDKSGLPSDRFSAERTGGSVSTLTIQRTQQEDSAVYLCASSLETGRGYTEAFFGQGTRLTVV.

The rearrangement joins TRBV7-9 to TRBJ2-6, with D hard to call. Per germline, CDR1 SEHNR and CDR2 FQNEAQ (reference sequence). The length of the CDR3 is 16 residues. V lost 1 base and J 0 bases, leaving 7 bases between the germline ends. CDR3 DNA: TGTGCCAGCAGCTTAGTCTCTCTCTCTGGGGCCAACGTCCTGACTTTC. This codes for CASSLVSLSGANVLTF. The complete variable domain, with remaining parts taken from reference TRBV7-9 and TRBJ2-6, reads DTGVSQNPRHKITKRGQNVTFRCDPISEHNRLYWYRQTLGQGPEFLTYFQNEAQLEKSRLLSDRFSAERPKGSFSTLEIQRTEQGDSAMYLCASSLVSLSGANVLTFGAGSRLTVL.

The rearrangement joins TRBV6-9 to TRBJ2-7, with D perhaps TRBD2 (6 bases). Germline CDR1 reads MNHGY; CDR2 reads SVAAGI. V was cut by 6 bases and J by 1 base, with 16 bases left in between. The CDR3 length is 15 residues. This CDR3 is CASRGRSGGSYEQYF. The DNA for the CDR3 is TGTGCCAGCAGGGGGAGGAGTGGCGGATCCTACGAGCAGTACTTC.

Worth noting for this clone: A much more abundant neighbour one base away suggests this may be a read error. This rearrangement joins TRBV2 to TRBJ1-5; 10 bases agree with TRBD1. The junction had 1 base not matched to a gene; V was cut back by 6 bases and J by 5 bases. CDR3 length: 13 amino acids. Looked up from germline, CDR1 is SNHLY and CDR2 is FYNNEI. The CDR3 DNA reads TGTGCCAGCAGCGGGACAGGGGATCAGCCCCAGCATTTT. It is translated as CASSGTGDQPQHF. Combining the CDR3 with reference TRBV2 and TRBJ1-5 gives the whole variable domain EPEVTQTPSHQVTQMGQEVILRCVPISNHLYFYWYRQILGQKVEFLVSFYNNEISEKSEIFDDQFSVERPDGSNFTLKIRSTKLEDSAMYFCASSGTGDQPQHFGDGTRLSIL.